The 4 T cell receptor beta chains below were found in one sample sequenced in a study of CD8 T cells in ankylosing spondylitis. Study-level results: Blood from ankylosing spondylitis patients appeared to carry a characteristic roughly 8-variant TCR beta motif.

These receptors lack a known antigen. TCRdb re-called the 5' RACE reads with MiXCR, one entry per CDR3 protein. The sample comprises roughly 470,000 distinct CDR3 sequences, 25% to 30% of which are singletons, and 0.89% rests with the top ten. The sample taken for sequencing was blood, either unsorted or a sorted T cell fraction (not recorded which). These TCRs come from a male donor with ankylosing spondylitis.

This sequence joins TRBV6-1 and TRBJ1-5; D is perhaps TRBD1 (5 bases). V gave up 7 bases and J gave up 3 bases, with 19 bases separating them. The CDR3 runs to 16 residues. The germline V gene encodes CDR1 MNHNS and CDR2 SASEGT. The CDR3 loop reads CASTGRLAALNQPQHF. CDR3 nucleotide sequence: TGTGCCAGCACAGGGCGCTTGGCTGCACTCAATCAGCCCCAGCATTTT.

This clonotype has only a few counts. The V and J genes are TRBV7-7 and TRBJ2-1; 8 bases fit TRBD1. V was clipped by 5 bases and J by 8 bases; unmatched bases: 8. The CDR3 runs to 14 residues. Per germline, CDR1 SSHAT and CDR2 FNYEAQ (reference sequence). CDR3 amino acids: CASSRQTGDDEQFF. CDR3 nucleotide sequence: TGTGCCAGCAGCCGTCAGACAGGGGACGATGAGCAGTTCTTC.

V is TRBV5-4 and J is TRBJ2-1; 12 positions agree with TRBD2. V gave up 4 bases and J gave up 5 bases; unmatched junction bases: 4. CDR1 and CDR2 from the germline V gene are SGHNT and YYREEE (reference sequence). CDR3 length: 15 amino acids. DNA for the CDR3: TGTGCCAGCAGCGTTAGACTAGCGGGAGACAATGAGCAGTTCTTC. Residues: CASSVRLAGDNEQFF.

CDR3 region: CASSYTGSPNEQYF. In nucleotides, the CDR3 is TGTGCCAGCAGTTACACAGGATCTCCTAACGAGCAGTACTTC. This chain uses TRBV6-5 with TRBJ2-7; TRBD1 is a possible D gene (5 bases). V gave up 2 bases and J gave up 5 bases, with 13 bases separating them. CDR1 and CDR2 (germline): MNHEY, SVGAGI. The CDR3 consists of 14 residues.